This is a list of T cell receptor beta chains from one sample in a study of blood T cell repertoires in COVID-19. The table came from immunoSEQ multiplex PCR; TCRdb's copy has only in-frame clones and leaves some out. Of fewer than 200,000 clones listed, roughly 87% are singletons. Material for sequencing was PBMCs or T cells enriched from blood (not recorded which). Receptors originate from a human donor with acute COVID-19. The donor label of this sample is uncertain. The CDR3 runs from the conserved cysteine through the conserved F or W. A D gene is named only where the DNA matches it firmly. The size of a clone is reported for some rows only, either as once, few or many, or as a class for expanded clones.

clone size	D gene	J gene	V gene	CDR3 DNA	CDR3 protein
-	TRBD1	TRBJ2-7	TRBV11-2	TGTGCCAGCAGCTTAGATCGGACAGGTTTCTACGAGCAGTACTTC	CASSLDRTGFYEQYF
-	TRBD2	TRBJ2-1	TRBV12-5	TGTGCTAGTGGGCCCCCGACTAGCGGGGGATCCAATGAGCAGTTCTTC	CASGPPTSGGSNEQFF
-	TRBD1	TRBJ2-5	TRBV19	TGTGCCAGTAGTATCGGGACAGGGGTTCAAGAGACCCAGTACTTC	CASSIGTGVQETQYF
-	TRBD2	TRBJ2-2	TRBV5-5	TGTGCCAGCAGCGAACTAGCGGGGCGGACCGGGGAGCTGTTTTTT	CASSELAGRTGELFF
few	TRBD2	TRBJ2-5	TRBV30	TGTGCCTGGAGTGGACTAGCGGGGGCCCAAGAGACCCAGTACTTC	CAWSGLAGAQETQYF
-	TRBD2	TRBJ2-5	TRBV19	TGTGCCAGTAAATCAAGCGGGGAAGAGACCCAGTACTTC	CASKSSGEETQYF
-	TRBD1	TRBJ2-7	TRBV7-2	TGTGCCAGCAGCCATCTCACACTCGGACAGGGGGGTTCCTACGAGCAGTACTTC	CASSHLTLGQGGSYEQYF
-	TRBD1	TRBJ2-7	TRBV6-5	TGTGCCAGCAGTAATAACAGGGGTTCCTACGAGCAGTACTTC	CASSNNRGSYEQYF
-	TRBD1	TRBJ2-5	TRBV24-1	TGTGCCACCAGTGACCGGACAGGCCAGTACTTC	CATSDRTGQYF
-	TRBD1	TRBJ1-1	TRBV10-1	TGCGCCAGCTCAGGGGGCACTGGTACTGAAGCTTTCTTT	CASSGGTGTEAFF
-	-	TRBJ2-1	TRBV12-3/TRBV12-4	TGTGCCAGCAGTTGGGGCATCAATGAGCAGTTCTTC	CASSWGINEQFF
-	-	TRBJ2-7	TRBV6-6	TGTGCCAGCAGCCAAGTTAGCGAAACCCTCTCCTACGAGCAGTACTTC	CASSQVSETLSYEQYF
-	TRBD2	TRBJ2-3	TRBV11-2	TGTGCCAGCAGCTTACTGCTAGCGGGGCCAAAGAGCACAGATACGCAGTATTTT	CASSLLLAGPKSTDTQYF
-	-	TRBJ1-2	TRBV19	TGTGCCAGTAGCTACCCCCCTGGACAGAACTATGGCTACACCTTC	CASSYPPGQNYGYTF
-	TRBD1	TRBJ1-4	TRBV7-2	TGTGCCAGCAGCGCCCGACAGGGCGGAGGTGAAAAACTGTTTTTT	CASSARQGGGEKLFF